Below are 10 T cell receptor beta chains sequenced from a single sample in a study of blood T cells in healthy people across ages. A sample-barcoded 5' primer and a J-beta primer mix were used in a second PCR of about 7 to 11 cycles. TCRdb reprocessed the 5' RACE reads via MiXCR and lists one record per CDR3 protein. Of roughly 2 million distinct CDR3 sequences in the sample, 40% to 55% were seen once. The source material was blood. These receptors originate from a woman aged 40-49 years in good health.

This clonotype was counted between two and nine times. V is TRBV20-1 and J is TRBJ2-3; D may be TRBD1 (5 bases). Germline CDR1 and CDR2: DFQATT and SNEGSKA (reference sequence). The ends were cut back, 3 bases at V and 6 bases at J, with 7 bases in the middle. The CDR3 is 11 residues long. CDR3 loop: CSASGADTQYF. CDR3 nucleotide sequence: TGCAGTGCTAGTGGGGCTGATACGCAGTATTTT.

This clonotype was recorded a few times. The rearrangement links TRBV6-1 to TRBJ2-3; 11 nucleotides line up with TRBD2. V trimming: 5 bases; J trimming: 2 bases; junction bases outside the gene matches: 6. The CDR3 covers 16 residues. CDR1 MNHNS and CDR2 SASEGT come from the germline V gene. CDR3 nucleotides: TGTGCCAGCAGTCCCTTAGCGGGGGGGCTCACAGATACGCAGTATTTT. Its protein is CASSPLAGGLTDTQYF.

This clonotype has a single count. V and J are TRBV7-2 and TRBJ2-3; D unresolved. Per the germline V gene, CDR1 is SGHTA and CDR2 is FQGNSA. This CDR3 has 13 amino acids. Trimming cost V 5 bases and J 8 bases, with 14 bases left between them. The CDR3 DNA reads TGTGCCAGCAGCGTAGAATTAGACGGTACGCAGTATTTT. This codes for CASSVELDGTQYF.

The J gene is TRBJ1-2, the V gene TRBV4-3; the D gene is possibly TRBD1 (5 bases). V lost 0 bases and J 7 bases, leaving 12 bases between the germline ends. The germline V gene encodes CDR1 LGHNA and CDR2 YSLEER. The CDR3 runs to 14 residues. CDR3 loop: CASSQDRAGRGYTF. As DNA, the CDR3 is TGCGCCAGCAGCCAAGATAGGGCAGGGCGTGGCTACACCTTC.

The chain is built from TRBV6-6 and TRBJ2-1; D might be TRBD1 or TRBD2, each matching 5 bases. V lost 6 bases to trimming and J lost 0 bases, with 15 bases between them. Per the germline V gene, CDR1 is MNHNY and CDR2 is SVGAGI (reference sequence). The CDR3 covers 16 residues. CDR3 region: CASSPTGPSSYNEQFF. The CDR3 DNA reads TGTGCCAGCAGCCCCACGGGACCTAGCTCCTACAATGAGCAGTTCTTC.

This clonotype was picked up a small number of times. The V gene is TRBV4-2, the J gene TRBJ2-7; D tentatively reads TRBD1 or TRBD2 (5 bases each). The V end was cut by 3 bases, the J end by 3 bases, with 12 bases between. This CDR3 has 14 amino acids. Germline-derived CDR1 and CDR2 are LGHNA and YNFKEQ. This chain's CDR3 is CASSQGDEGYEQYF. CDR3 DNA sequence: TGTGCCAGCAGCCAGGGGGATGAGGGCTACGAGCAGTACTTC.

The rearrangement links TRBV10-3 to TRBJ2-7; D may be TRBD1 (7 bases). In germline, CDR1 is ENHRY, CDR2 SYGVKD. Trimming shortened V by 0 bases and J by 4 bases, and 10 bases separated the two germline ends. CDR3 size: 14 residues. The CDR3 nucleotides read TGTGCCATCAGTGAGTCGACAGGGACTTACGAGCAGTACTTC. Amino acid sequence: CAISESTGTYEQYF.

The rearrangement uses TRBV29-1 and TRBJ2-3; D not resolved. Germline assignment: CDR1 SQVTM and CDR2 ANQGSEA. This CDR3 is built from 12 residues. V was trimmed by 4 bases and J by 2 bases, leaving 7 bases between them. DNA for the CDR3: TGCAGCGTTGGCGCAGCCACAGATACGCAGTATTTT. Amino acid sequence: CSVGAATDTQYF.

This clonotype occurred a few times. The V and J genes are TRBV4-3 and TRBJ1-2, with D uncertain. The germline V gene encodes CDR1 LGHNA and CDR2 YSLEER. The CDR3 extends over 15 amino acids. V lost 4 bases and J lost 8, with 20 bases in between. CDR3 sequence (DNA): TGCGCCAGCAGCCTACGACTGCCTTCCCTGTGGGGCTACACCTTC. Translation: CASSLRLPSLWGYTF.

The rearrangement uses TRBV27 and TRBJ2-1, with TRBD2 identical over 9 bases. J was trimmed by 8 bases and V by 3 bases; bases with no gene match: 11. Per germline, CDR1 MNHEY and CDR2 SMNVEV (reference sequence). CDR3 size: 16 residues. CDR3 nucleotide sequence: TGTGCCAGCAGTTTCTCCGGCGGGGGGGCCGAGGATGAGCAGTTCTTC. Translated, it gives CASSFSGGGAEDEQFF.